Sequencing of this T cell receptor beta chain was carried out in a study of T cells in localized non-small cell lung cancer. Libraries were prepared by immunoSEQ multiplex PCR; TCRdb keeps only in-frame clonotypes and omits some of them. The data show some 2,000 clones, roughly a third seen once. To note about this clone: What it binds is not known.

The V gene end was trimmed by 4 bases and the J gene end by 4 bases; junction bases not matched to a gene: 3. This CDR3 contains 13 residues. From germline, CDR1 is SQVTM and CDR2 ANQGSEA. Study-wide findings and caveats: Those with higher blood T cell density had longer overall survival. Since sequencing was restricted to only one region of the tumor, intratumor heterogeneity remains a possibility. Adjacent lung exhibited a median of 57 among the 100 most abundant tumor clones. T cell clonality was highest in uninvolved adjacent lung, above tumor.

The receptor was derived from a female donor aged 60 or older with stage I lung adenocarcinoma. The material was lung tumor tissue, obtained before any cancer treatment. The V gene is TRBV29-1, the J gene TRBJ1-2, with 10 positions matching TRBD1. CDR3 sequence: CSVGTGGGYGYTF. Here the CDR3 DNA reads TGCAGCGTTGGGACAGGGGGTGGCTATGGCTACACCTTC.